This is a list of T cell receptor beta chains from one sample in a study of blood T cell repertoires in COVID-19. Profiling relied on immunoSEQ multiplex PCR, and the TCRdb table lists in-frame clones only, not all of them. The sample lists around 97,000 clones; about 90% were seen once. Sequenced sample: peripheral blood. These receptor sequences come from a human donor in a cohort sampled during active COVID-19. Each CDR3 is given with its conserved first and last residue. D genes are given only for firm matches. Clone size is given for some rows only: seen once, a few or many times, or a class if the clone is expanded.

V gene	J gene	clone size	D gene	CDR3 protein	CDR3 DNA
TRBV10-2	TRBJ2-7	NA	NA	CASRGPYYEQYF	TGCGCCAGCAGGGGCCCGTACTACGAGCAGTACTTC
TRBV2	TRBJ1-2	NA	TRBD1	CASQLIGQGLGYGYTF	TGTGCCAGCCAACTTATAGGACAGGGGTTGGGCTATGGCTACACCTTC
TRBV9	TRBJ2-6	NA	NA	CASSVPGAGANVLTF	TGTGCCAGCAGCGTACCGGGGGCTGGGGCCAACGTCCTGACTTTC
TRBV2	TRBJ1-5	NA	TRBD1	CASSAGTGNGNQPQHF	TGTGCCAGCAGTGCCGGGACAGGGAATGGCAATCAGCCCCAGCATTTT
TRBV4-1	TRBJ2-7	NA	TRBD2	CASSSEAGYAYEQYF	TGCGCCAGCAGCTCTGAAGCGGGATACGCGTACGAGCAGTACTTC
TRBV18	TRBJ2-3	NA	NA	CASSPPLAGSGLNTQYF	TGTGCCAGCTCACCACCTCTTGCGGGGTCGGGGTTGAATACGCAGTATTTT
TRBV19	TRBJ2-3	NA	TRBD1	CASSIRQGILFTDTQYF	TGTGCCAGTAGTATTCGACAGGGGATCCTCTTCACAGATACGCAGTATTTT
TRBV2	TRBJ1-6	NA	NA	CASSDKSSYNSPLHF	TGTGCCAGCAGCGATAAGAGCTCTTATAATTCACCCCTCCACTTT
TRBV18	TRBJ2-3	NA	TRBD2	CASSPLPAGLGSTDTQYF	TGTGCCAGCTCACCACTTCCGGCAGGACTAGGGAGCACAGATACGCAGTATTTT
TRBV5-1	TRBJ1-2	once	NA	CASKPLRQDNYGYTF	TGCGCCAGCAAACCCCTCAGACAGGATAACTATGGCTACACCTTC
TRBV28	TRBJ2-2	NA	NA	CASSLPQANTGELFF	TGTGCCAGCAGTTTACCACAGGCAAACACCGGGGAGCTGTTTTTT
TRBV7-2	TRBJ1-5	few	NA	CASSPSGGSQPQHF	TGTGCCAGCAGCCCCTCGGGGGGGTCTCAGCCCCAGCATTTT
TRBV4-2	TRBJ1-5	NA	TRBD1	CASSQDSGTASNQPQHF	TGTGCCAGCAGCCAAGATTCGGGGACAGCTAGCAATCAGCCCCAGCATTTT
TRBV6-5	TRBJ2-4	NA	NA	CASRLESTKNIQYF	TGTGCCAGCAGGCTGGAGTCTACCAAAAACATTCAGTACTTC
TRBV19	TRBJ2-1	NA	NA	CASSTPIQGNNEQFF	TGTGCCAGTAGTACCCCGATACAGGGCAACAATGAGCAGTTCTTC
TRBV20-1	TRBJ2-7	NA	TRBD2	CSASLGTTLTGYEQYF	TGCAGTGCTAGTCTCGGGACTACTCTCACCGGGTACGAGCAGTACTTC
TRBV5-1	TRBJ2-7	NA	NA	CASSSGQSDEQYF	TGCGCCAGCAGCTCCGGACAGTCAGACGAGCAGTACTTC
TRBV7-9	TRBJ2-5	NA	TRBD2	CASSLEPAGGPEWETQYF	TGTGCCAGCAGCTTAGAACCGGCGGGAGGGCCGGAGTGGGAGACCCAGTACTTC
TRBV11-1	TRBJ2-2	NA	NA	CASSLYRSTGELFF	TGTGCCAGCAGCTTATATCGGTCCACCGGGGAGCTGTTTTTT
TRBV9	TRBJ2-7	NA	TRBD1	CASSVADRGSYEQYF	TGTGCCAGCAGCGTTGCGGACAGGGGCTCCTACGAGCAGTACTTC
TRBV5-1	TRBJ1-1	NA	NA	CASSLRGILNTEAFF	TGCGCCAGCAGCTTGAGAGGAATCTTGAACACTGAAGCTTTCTTT
TRBV3-1/TRBV3-2	TRBJ2-1	NA	TRBD1	CASKRTGVDAEQFF	TGTGCCAGCAAGAGGACAGGGGTAGACGCTGAGCAGTTCTTC
TRBV6-5	TRBJ1-2	NA	TRBD1	CASSSLGRGAYGYTF	TGTGCCAGCAGTTCCCTCGGCAGGGGGGCCTATGGCTACACCTTC
TRBV28	TRBJ2-7	NA	NA	CASRTPGVSYEQYF	TGTGCCAGCAGGACTCCGGGGGTCTCCTACGAGCAGTACTTC
TRBV24-1	TRBJ1-2	NA	TRBD1	CATSLLRGTGGWIQEGYTF	TGTGCCACCAGTCTTTTACGCGGGACAGGGGGTTGGATACAAGAAGGCTACACCTTC
TRBV4-2	TRBJ2-3	NA	NA	CASSQGVGGSSTDTQYF	TGTGCCAGCAGCCAAGGGGTAGGGGGATCGAGCACAGATACGCAGTATTTT
TRBV2	TRBJ2-1	NA	TRBD2	CAIAGLAGVDEQFF	TGTGCCATCGCAGGACTAGCGGGGGTGGATGAGCAGTTCTTC
TRBV6-1	TRBJ2-1	NA	TRBD2	CASSERGGSRIDEQFF	TGTGCCAGCAGTGAACGGGGGGGGAGCAGGATCGATGAGCAGTTCTTC
TRBV25-1	TRBJ1-1	NA	NA	CASSELSRGTEAFF	TGTGCCAGCAGTGAATTAAGCAGGGGCACTGAAGCTTTCTTT
TRBV9	TRBJ1-1	once	NA	CASSGSPQFGYTEAFF	TGTGCCAGCAGCGGAAGCCCCCAATTCGGGTACACTGAAGCTTTCTTT
TRBV15	TRBJ2-3	NA	TRBD2	CATSRLAGGQTDTQYF	TGTGCCACCAGCAGGTTAGCGGGGGGGCAGACAGATACGCAGTATTTT
TRBV18	TRBJ1-2	NA	NA	CASSPGAGPANYGYTF	TGTGCCAGCTCACCGGGAGCGGGACCAGCTAACTATGGCTACACCTTC
TRBV7-9	TRBJ2-7	few	NA	CASSPSGYEQYF	TGTGCCAGCAGCCCCTCCGGGTACGAGCAGTACTTC
TRBV30	TRBJ1-2	once	NA	CAWSVLGGGGYTF	TGTGCCTGGAGTGTTCTGGGAGGCGGAGGCTACACCTTC
TRBV3-1/TRBV3-2	TRBJ1-2	NA	NA	CASSQPRGYGYTF	TGTGCCAGCAGCCAACCGCGGGGGTATGGCTACACCTTC
TRBV5-6	TRBJ1-1	NA	NA	CASSLGWAGTEAFF	TGTGCCAGCAGCTTGGGATGGGCTGGCACTGAAGCTTTCTTT
TRBV29-1	TRBJ2-3	NA	TRBD2	CSAQSAGVDTQYF	TGCAGCGCTCAGTCCGCGGGAGTAGATACGCAGTATTTT
TRBV2	TRBJ2-3	NA	TRBD2	CASYSGGNTDTQYF	TGTGCCAGCTATAGCGGGGGGAACACAGATACGCAGTATTTT
TRBV20-1	TRBJ2-2	NA	NA	CSAISPGELFF	TGCAGTGCTATTTCTCCCGGGGAGCTGTTTTTT
TRBV2	TRBJ1-4	NA	NA	CASRRRTATNEKLFF	TGTGCCAGCAGGAGACGGACTGCAACTAATGAAAAACTGTTTTTT
TRBV18	TRBJ2-7	NA	NA	CASSPPSGQNYEQYF	TGTGCCAGCTCACCACCGTCAGGACAAAACTACGAGCAGTACTTC
TRBV11-3	TRBJ2-7	once	NA	CASSLSYGYEQYF	TGTGCCAGCAGCTTATCGTACGGGTACGAGCAGTACTTC
TRBV11-2	TRBJ2-1	NA	NA	CASSLGGNYNEQFF	TGTGCCAGCAGCTTAGGCGGAAACTACAATGAGCAGTTCTTC
TRBV5-4	TRBJ2-5	NA	TRBD2	CASSSPGTSGETQYF	TGTGCCAGCAGCTCGCCCGGGACTAGCGGAGAGACCCAGTACTTC
TRBV5-1	TRBJ2-5	medium-sized	NA	CASSRTFGGAGETQYF	TGCGCCAGCAGCAGAACCTTCGGGGGTGCGGGGGAGACCCAGTACTTC
TRBV3-1/TRBV3-2	TRBJ2-7	NA	TRBD1	CASSPGQGYEQYF	TGTGCCAGCAGCCCGGGACAGGGTTACGAGCAGTACTTC
TRBV5-1	TRBJ2-7	NA	TRBD1	CASSLRQGSGYEQYF	TGCGCCAGCAGCTTAAGACAGGGGTCAGGCTACGAGCAGTACTTC
TRBV5-6	TRBJ2-3	NA	NA	CASSLVLLALTDTQYF	TGTGCCAGCAGCTTGGTTTTGCTAGCTCTGACAGATACGCAGTATTTT
TRBV30	TRBJ1-1	NA	NA	CAWSVGGEGEAFF	TGTGCCTGGAGTGTAGGTGGGGAGGGTGAAGCTTTCTTT
TRBV2	TRBJ1-5	NA	NA	CASQAFIQGEPQHF	TGTGCCTCCCAGGCATTTATCCAAGGGGAGCCCCAGCATTTT
TRBV7-3	TRBJ2-2	NA	NA	CASRDSLNTGELFF	TGTGCCAGCAGAGACAGTTTGAACACCGGGGAGCTGTTTTTT
TRBV5-8	TRBJ2-1	few	TRBD2	CASSPASTYGGADEQFF	TGTGCCAGCAGCCCAGCCTCCACCTACGGGGGGGCGGATGAGCAGTTCTTC
TRBV29-1	TRBJ2-2	NA	TRBD1	CSASQRTGWYTGELFF	TGCAGCGCCTCACAACGGACAGGGTGGTACACCGGGGAGCTGTTTTTT
TRBV28	TRBJ2-2	few	TRBD1	CASTPEGTGPYTGELFF	TGTGCCAGCACCCCCGAAGGGACAGGGCCGTACACCGGGGAGCTGTTTTTT
TRBV5-6	TRBJ2-5	once	TRBD2	CASSRVTSGQETQYF	TGTGCCAGCAGCCGAGTCACTAGCGGACAAGAGACCCAGTACTTC